A selection of T cell receptor beta chains follows, all from one sample in a study of early T cells in non-severe SARS-CoV-2 infection. TCRdb processed the 5' RACE reads anew with MiXCR; each CDR3 protein has one entry. The sample has about 33,000 distinct CDR3 sequences, 5% seen once. The specimen sequenced was whole blood. The receptors originated from an adult who was a healthcare worker with PCR-confirmed SARS-CoV-2 infection or an uninfected control (not recorded which). CDR3s include the opening cysteine and the closing phenylalanine or tryptophan. A D gene is named only where the DNA matches it firmly. For some rows the clone size is stated as once, few or many, or as a class when expanded; others skip it.

TRBV6-5,many,.,TRBJ2-5,CASSYWGAGAGGTQYF,TGTGCCAGCAGTTACTGGGGCGCTGGGGCCGGAGGGACCCAGTACTTC
TRBV18,many,.,TRBJ1-1,CASSLGPPGFGNTEAFF,TGTGCCAGCTCACTTGGCCCCCCAGGGTTTGGGAACACTGAAGCTTTCTTT
TRBV2,many,.,TRBJ2-5,CASSDRVETQYF,TGTGCCAGCAGTGATAGGGTTGAGACCCAGTACTTC
TRBV27,.,.,TRBJ2-1,CASSLSYRDEQFF,TGTGCCAGCAGTTTATCATACAGGGATGAGCAGTTCTTC
TRBV7-8,many,TRBD1,TRBJ1-2,CASSLVDRGAHTF,TGTGCCAGCAGCTTAGTAGACAGGGGCGCTCATACCTTC
TRBV6-6,.,.,TRBJ1-3,CASSYTRGAGNTIYF,TGTGCCAGCAGTTACACCCGAGGGGCTGGAAACACCATATATTTT
TRBV18,many,TRBD1,TRBJ1-5,CASSQDRGSVAAQHF,TGTGCCAGCTCACAAGACAGGGGTTCTGTGGCGGCCCAGCATTTT
TRBV28,many,TRBD1,TRBJ2-3,CASSISGTDTDTQYF,TGTGCCAGCAGTATCTCCGGGACAGACACAGATACGCAGTATTTT
TRBV5-4,few,.,TRBJ2-5,CASSLAVGDGETQYF,TGTGCCAGCAGCTTGGCCGTCGGGGACGGGGAGACCCAGTACTTC
TRBV3-1,many,.,TRBJ2-6,CASSRLGPSGANVLTF,TGTGCCAGCAGCCGTCTCGGACCCTCTGGGGCCAACGTCCTGACTTTC
TRBV11-2,.,.,TRBJ2-6,CASSLGGVTGANVLTF,TGTGCCAGCAGCTTAGGGGGCGTAACTGGGGCCAACGTCCTGACTTTC
TRBV6-5,.,.,TRBJ1-4,CASSSQHPLNEKLFF,TGTGCCAGCAGTTCTCAACACCCTCTTAATGAAAAACTGTTTTTT
TRBV11-2,medium-sized,.,TRBJ2-5,CASSLGWVAQETQYF,TGTGCCAGCAGCTTAGGTTGGGTGGCACAAGAGACCCAGTACTTC
TRBV18,many,TRBD1,TRBJ1-2,CASSLDRAYGYTF,TGTGCCAGCTCACTGGACAGGGCCTATGGCTACACCTTC
TRBV7-9,many,.,TRBJ2-3,CASSLEATASTDTQYF,TGTGCCAGCAGCTTAGAGGCTACAGCTAGCACAGATACGCAGTATTTT
TRBV10-3,.,TRBD2,TRBJ2-1,CAISNSGGPQNEQFF,TGTGCCATCAGTAATAGCGGGGGGCCACAAAATGAGCAGTTCTTC
TRBV27,few,.,TRBJ2-5,CASSTHRDRQETQYF,TGTGCCAGCAGTACACACCGGGACCGCCAAGAGACCCAGTACTTC
TRBV5-1,many,.,TRBJ1-2,CASSSAGASGYTF,TGCGCCAGCAGTTCAGCGGGGGCAAGTGGCTACACCTTC
TRBV3-2,many,.,TRBJ2-7,CASSSGQPVYEQYF,TGTGCCAGCAGCTCGGGACAGCCCGTCTACGAGCAGTACTTC
TRBV10-3,many,TRBD2,TRBJ2-1,CAIRGSGGAGEQFF,TGTGCCATCAGGGGTAGCGGGGGGGCAGGTGAGCAGTTCTTC
TRBV28,few,.,TRBJ2-5,CASRAGIYETQYF,TGTGCCAGCAGGGCAGGGATATACGAGACCCAGTACTTC
TRBV27,few,.,TRBJ2-5,CASSRGQETQYF,TGTGCCAGCAGCCGGGGGCAAGAGACCCAGTACTTC
TRBV7-6,.,TRBD1,TRBJ2-7,CASSSGQDEQYF,TGTGCCAGCAGCTCGGGACAGGACGAGCAGTACTTC
TRBV28,many,.,TRBJ1-1,CASSTPAEAFF,TGTGCCAGCAGTACCCCAGCTGAAGCTTTCTTT
TRBV7-9,many,.,TRBJ2-1,CASSPPGTPDNEQFF,TGTGCCAGCAGCCCACCCGGGACACCCGACAATGAGCAGTTCTTC
TRBV6-5,many,.,TRBJ2-7,CASSRQVPYEQYF,TGTGCCAGCAGTAGACAGGTCCCCTACGAGCAGTACTTC
TRBV20-1,many,.,TRBJ2-5,CSGRTGVRETQYF,TGCAGTGGCCGAACGGGGGTTAGGGAGACCCAGTACTTC
TRBV7-9,.,TRBD1,TRBJ2-1,CASRMGQGPYNEQFF,TGTGCCAGCAGGATGGGACAGGGACCCTACAATGAGCAGTTCTTC
TRBV20-1,many,TRBD1,TRBJ2-7,CSARYGQDYEQYF,TGCAGTGCTAGATACGGACAGGACTACGAGCAGTACTTC
TRBV12-3/TRBV12-4,many,.,TRBJ1-1,CATHSGVVAFF,TGTGCCACCCATTCAGGGGTAGTTGCTTTCTTT
TRBV20-1,many,TRBD1,TRBJ1-1,CSASRNRGDLWNTEAFF,TGCAGTGCTAGTCGGAACAGGGGCGACCTCTGGAACACTGAAGCTTTCTTT
TRBV29-1,many,.,TRBJ1-1,CSVATGMNTEAFF,TGCAGCGTAGCGACAGGAATGAACACTGAAGCTTTCTTT
TRBV29-1,many,.,TRBJ1-6,CGVKQGVNSPLHF,TGCGGGGTGAAGCAGGGCGTCAATTCACCCCTCCACTTT
TRBV7-6,many,.,TRBJ2-7,CASSDGLKGLYEQYF,TGTGCCAGCAGCGACGGACTTAAGGGTCTCTACGAGCAGTACTTC
TRBV29-1,many,.,TRBJ1-1,CSVEDIVPGSTEAFF,TGCAGCGTTGAAGATATTGTCCCAGGGTCCACTGAAGCTTTCTTT
TRBV5-1,few,.,TRBJ2-5,CASSFQETQYF,TGCGCCAGCAGCTTTCAAGAGACCCAGTACTTC
TRBV20-1,few,.,TRBJ2-7,CSPSAGDEQYF,TGCAGTCCCTCGGCGGGTGACGAGCAGTACTTC
TRBV29-1,few,.,TRBJ2-5,CSVDTGRGQETQYF,TGCAGCGTTGATACAGGCAGGGGCCAAGAGACCCAGTACTTC
TRBV7-2,many,.,TRBJ1-2,CASSRPGGVNYGYTF,TGTGCCAGCAGCCGGCCGGGGGGCGTCAACTATGGCTACACCTTC
TRBV6-1,many,.,TRBJ1-5,CACSLLGYQPQHF,TGTGCCTGTTCCCTTCTGGGATATCAGCCCCAGCATTTT
TRBV14,many,TRBD1,TRBJ2-7,CASSQSGTGGAPYF,TGTGCCAGCAGCCAATCCGGGACAGGGGGCGCCCCGTACTTC
TRBV18,.,.,TRBJ2-1,CASSSLASYNEQFF,TGTGCCAGCTCATCACTAGCATCCTACAATGAGCAGTTCTTC
TRBV18,few,.,TRBJ2-3,CASSPTVRSTDTQYF,TGTGCCAGCTCACCAACGGTGAGAAGCACAGATACGCAGTATTTT
TRBV7-9,many,.,TRBJ1-1,CASSLGGTEVFF,TGTGCCAGCAGCTTAGGAGGGACCGAAGTTTTCTTT
TRBV5-1,many,.,TRBJ2-3,CASSLAPRDTQYF,TGCGCCAGCAGCTTGGCCCCCCGAGATACGCAGTATTTT
TRBV28,.,.,TRBJ2-5,CASSLAPPKTQYF,TGTGCCAGCAGTCTAGCCCCTCCAAAGACCCAGTACTTC
TRBV11-3,many,.,TRBJ1-1,CASSLGAEGTEAFF,TGTGCCAGCAGCTTGGGGGCCGAGGGGACTGAAGCTTTCTTT
TRBV5-5,many,.,TRBJ2-6,CASSFGVGAGANVLTF,TGTGCCAGCAGCTTCGGTGTTGGCGCTGGGGCCAACGTCCTGACTTTC
TRBV10-3,many,TRBD1,TRBJ1-2,CAISESGQGAGYTF,TGTGCCATCAGTGAGTCTGGACAGGGCGCCGGCTACACCTTC
TRBV3-1,many,.,TRBJ1-6,CASSLGDSPLHF,TGTGCCAGCAGTCTGGGGGACTCACCCCTCCACTTT
TRBV28,.,TRBD1,TRBJ1-1,CASSLGTGVSEAFF,TGTGCCAGCAGTTTAGGGACAGGGGTCTCTGAAGCTTTCTTT
TRBV5-6,many,.,TRBJ1-1,CASSLAAGFAFF,TGTGCCAGCAGCTTGGCGGCGGGATTTGCTTTCTTT
TRBV6-4,few,.,TRBJ1-1,CASTLVDLNTEAFF,TGTGCCAGCACTCTCGTGGACTTGAACACTGAAGCTTTCTTT
TRBV6-1,many,TRBD2,TRBJ2-5,CASSEDPVAGGKETQYF,TGTGCCAGCAGTGAAGATCCGGTAGCGGGGGGGAAAGAGACCCAGTACTTC
TRBV6-5,many,.,TRBJ1-4,CASNQGGTNEKLFF,TGTGCCAGCAACCAAGGAGGGACTAATGAAAAACTGTTTTTT
TRBV11-2,many,.,TRBJ2-5,CASSLHRQETQYF,TGTGCCAGCAGCTTACACAGACAAGAGACCCAGTACTTC
TRBV11-2,few,.,TRBJ1-1,CASSQETVTEAFF,TGTGCCAGCAGCCAAGAGACGGTTACTGAAGCTTTCTTT
TRBV6-6,many,.,TRBJ1-1,CASRTGYGGTEAFF,TGTGCCAGCAGAACGGGGTACGGTGGGACTGAAGCTTTCTTT
TRBV10-2,many,.,TRBJ1-6,CASSETGILSSYNSPLHF,TGCGCCAGCAGTGAGACAGGGATTTTGAGCTCCTATAATTCACCCCTCCACTTT
TRBV3-1,many,TRBD2,TRBJ2-1,CASSQAKGLVYNEQFF,TGTGCCAGCAGCCAAGCAAAGGGACTAGTTTACAATGAGCAGTTCTTC